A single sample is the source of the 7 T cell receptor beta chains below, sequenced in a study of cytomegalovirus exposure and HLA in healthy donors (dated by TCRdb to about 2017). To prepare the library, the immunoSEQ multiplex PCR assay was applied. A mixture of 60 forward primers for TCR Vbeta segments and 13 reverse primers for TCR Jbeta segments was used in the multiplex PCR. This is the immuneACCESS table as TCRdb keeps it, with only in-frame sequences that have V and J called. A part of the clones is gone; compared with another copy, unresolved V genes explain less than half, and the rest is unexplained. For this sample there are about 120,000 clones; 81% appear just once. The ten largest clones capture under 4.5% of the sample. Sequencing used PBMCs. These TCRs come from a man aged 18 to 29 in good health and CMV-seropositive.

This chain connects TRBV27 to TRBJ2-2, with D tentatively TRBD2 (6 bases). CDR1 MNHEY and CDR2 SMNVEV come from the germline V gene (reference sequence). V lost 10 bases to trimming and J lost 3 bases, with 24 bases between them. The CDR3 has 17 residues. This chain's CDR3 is CAISPYGSREDTGELFF. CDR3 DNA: TGTGCCATCTCGCCATATGGGAGCAGGGAGGACACCGGGGAGCTGTTTTTT.

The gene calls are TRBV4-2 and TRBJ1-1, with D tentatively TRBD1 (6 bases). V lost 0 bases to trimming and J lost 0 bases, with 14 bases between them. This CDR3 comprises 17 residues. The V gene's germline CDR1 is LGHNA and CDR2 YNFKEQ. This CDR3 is CASSQDLRDTLNTEAFF. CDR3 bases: TGTGCCAGCAGCCAAGACCTCCGGGACACCTTGAACACTGAAGCTTTCTTT.

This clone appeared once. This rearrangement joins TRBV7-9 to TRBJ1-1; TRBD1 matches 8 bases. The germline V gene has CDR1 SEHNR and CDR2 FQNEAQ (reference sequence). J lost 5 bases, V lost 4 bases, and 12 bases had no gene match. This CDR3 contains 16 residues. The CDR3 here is CASSSRPSRGRTEAFF. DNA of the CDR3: TGTGCCAGCAGCTCCCGCCCATCCAGGGGGCGGACTGAAGCTTTCTTT. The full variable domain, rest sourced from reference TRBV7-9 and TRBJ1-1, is DTGVSQNPRHKITKRGQNVTFRCDPISEHNRLYWYRQTLGQGPEFLTYFQNEAQLEKSRLLSDRFSAERPKGSFSTLEIQRTEQGDSAMYLCASSSRPSRGRTEAFFGQGTRLTVV.

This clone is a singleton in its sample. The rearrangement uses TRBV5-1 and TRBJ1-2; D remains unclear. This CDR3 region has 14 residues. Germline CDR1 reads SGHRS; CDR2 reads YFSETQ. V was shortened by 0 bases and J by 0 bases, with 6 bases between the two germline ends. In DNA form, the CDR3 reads TGCGCCAGCAGCTTGGATCCAGCTAACTATGGCTACACCTTC. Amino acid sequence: CASSLDPANYGYTF.

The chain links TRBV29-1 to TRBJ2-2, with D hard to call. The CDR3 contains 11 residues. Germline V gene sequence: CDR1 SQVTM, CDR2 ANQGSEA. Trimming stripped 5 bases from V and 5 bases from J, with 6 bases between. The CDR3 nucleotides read TGCAGCGTTCGGTGGACCGGGGAGCTGTTTTTT. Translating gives CSVRWTGELFF.

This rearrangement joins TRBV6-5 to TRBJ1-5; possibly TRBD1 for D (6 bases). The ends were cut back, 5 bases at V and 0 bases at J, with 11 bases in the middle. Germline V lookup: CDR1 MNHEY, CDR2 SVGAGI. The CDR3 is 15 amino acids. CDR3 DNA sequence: TGTGCCAGCAGTCTCGGACAGAATAGCAATCAGCCCCAGCATTTT. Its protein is CASSLGQNSNQPQHF.

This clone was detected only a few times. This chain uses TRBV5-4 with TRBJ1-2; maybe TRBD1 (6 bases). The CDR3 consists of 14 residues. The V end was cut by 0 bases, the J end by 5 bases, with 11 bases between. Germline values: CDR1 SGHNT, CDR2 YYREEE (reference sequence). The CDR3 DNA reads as TGTGCCAGCAGCTTGGAGCCAGGGGTGTATGGCTACACCTTC. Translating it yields CASSLEPGVYGYTF.